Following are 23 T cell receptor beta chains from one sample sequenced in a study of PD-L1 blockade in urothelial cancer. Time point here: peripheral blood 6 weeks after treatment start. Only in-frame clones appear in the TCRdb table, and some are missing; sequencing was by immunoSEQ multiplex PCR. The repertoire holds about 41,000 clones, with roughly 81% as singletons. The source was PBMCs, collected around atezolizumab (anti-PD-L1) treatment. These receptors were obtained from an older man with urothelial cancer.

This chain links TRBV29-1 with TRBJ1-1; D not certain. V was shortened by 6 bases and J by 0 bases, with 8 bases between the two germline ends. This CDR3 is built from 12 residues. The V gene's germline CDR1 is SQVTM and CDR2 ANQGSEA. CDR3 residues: CSVRDLNTEAFF. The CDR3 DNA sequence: TGCAGCGTGCGGGATTTGAACACTGAAGCTTTCTTT.

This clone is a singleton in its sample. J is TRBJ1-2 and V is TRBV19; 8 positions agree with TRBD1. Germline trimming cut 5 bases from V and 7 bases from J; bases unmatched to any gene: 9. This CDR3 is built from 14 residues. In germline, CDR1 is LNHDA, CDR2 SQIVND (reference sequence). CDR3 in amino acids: CASSSPRTGSGYTF. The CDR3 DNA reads TGTGCCAGTAGTTCCCCCCGGACAGGGTCTGGCTACACCTTC. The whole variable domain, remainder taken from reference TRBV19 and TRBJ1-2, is DGGITQSPKYLFRKEGQNVTLSCEQNLNHDAMYWYRQDPGQGLRLIYYSQIVNDFQKGDIAEGYSVSREKKESFPLTVTSAQKNPTAFYLCASSSPRTGSGYTFGSGTRLTVV.

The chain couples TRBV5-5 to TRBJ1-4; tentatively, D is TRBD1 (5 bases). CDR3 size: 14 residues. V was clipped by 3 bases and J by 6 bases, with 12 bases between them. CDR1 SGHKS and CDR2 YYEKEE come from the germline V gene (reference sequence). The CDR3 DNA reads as TGTGCCAGCAGCTCCGCCAGGGATGATGAAAAACTGTTTTTT. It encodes CASSSARDDEKLFF.

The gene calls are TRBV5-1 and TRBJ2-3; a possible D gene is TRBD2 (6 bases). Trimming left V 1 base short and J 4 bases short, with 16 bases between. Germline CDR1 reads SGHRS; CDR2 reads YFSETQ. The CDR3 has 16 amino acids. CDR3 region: CASSLWGSEGADTQYF. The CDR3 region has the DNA TGCGCCAGCAGCTTGTGGGGGTCGGAGGGCGCAGATACGCAGTATTTT.

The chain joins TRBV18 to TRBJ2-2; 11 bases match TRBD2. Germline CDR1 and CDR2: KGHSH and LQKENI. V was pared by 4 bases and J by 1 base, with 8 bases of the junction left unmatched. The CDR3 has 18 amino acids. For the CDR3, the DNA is TGTGCCAGCTCACTGTACACAACTAGCGGGAGGAACACCGGGGAGCTGTTTTTT. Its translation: CASSLYTTSGRNTGELFF.

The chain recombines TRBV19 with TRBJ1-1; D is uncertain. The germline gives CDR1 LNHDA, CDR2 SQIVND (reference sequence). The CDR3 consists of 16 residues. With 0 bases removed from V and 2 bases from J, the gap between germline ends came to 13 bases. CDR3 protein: CASSIDLRSHNTEAFF. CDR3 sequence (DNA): TGTGCCAGTAGTATAGATCTTCGGAGCCATAACACTGAAGCTTTCTTT.

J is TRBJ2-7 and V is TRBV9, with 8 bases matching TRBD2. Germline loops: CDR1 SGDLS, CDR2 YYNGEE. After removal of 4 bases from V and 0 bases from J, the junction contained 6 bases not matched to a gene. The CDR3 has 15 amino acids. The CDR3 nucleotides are TGTGCCAGCAGCTCTCTTAGCGGGACCTCCTACGAGCAGTACTTC. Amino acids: CASSSLSGTSYEQYF.

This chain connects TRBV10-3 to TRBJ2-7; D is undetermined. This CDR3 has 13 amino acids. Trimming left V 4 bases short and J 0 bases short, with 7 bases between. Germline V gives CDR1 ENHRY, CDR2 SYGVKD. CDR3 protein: CAISGTDSYEQYF. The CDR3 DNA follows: TGTGCCATCAGTGGAACAGACTCCTACGAGCAGTACTTC.

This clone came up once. The CDR3 nucleotides read TGTGCCAGCAGTAGATCGGAACAGGGCAATGGCTACACCTTC. Amino acid sequence: CASSRSEQGNGYTF. V usage is TRBV6-5 and J usage is TRBJ1-2, with D possibly matching TRBD1 (6 bases). Trimming cost V 5 bases and J 6 bases, with 16 bases left between them. Germline-derived CDR1 and CDR2 are MNHEY and SVGAGI. The CDR3 runs to 14 residues.

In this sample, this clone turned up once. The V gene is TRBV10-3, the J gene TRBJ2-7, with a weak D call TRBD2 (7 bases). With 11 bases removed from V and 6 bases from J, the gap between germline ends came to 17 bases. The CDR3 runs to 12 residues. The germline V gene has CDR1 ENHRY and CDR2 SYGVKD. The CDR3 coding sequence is TGTGCCGCCGCCCCGGGGGGCAGCGAGCAGTACTTC. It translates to CAAAPGGSEQYF.

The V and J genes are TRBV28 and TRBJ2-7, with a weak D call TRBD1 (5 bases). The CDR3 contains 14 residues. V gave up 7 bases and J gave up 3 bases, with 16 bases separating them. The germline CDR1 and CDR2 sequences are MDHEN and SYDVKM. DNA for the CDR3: TGTGCCAGCATAGGGGAAATGGAGATCTACGAGCAGTACTTC. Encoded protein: CASIGEMEIYEQYF.

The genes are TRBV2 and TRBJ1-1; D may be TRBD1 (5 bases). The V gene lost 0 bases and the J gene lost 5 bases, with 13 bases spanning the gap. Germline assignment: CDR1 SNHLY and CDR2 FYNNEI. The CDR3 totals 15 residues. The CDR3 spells CASSEAGGGRTEAFF. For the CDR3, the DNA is TGTGCCAGCAGTGAAGCGGGGGGAGGGCGGACTGAAGCTTTCTTT.

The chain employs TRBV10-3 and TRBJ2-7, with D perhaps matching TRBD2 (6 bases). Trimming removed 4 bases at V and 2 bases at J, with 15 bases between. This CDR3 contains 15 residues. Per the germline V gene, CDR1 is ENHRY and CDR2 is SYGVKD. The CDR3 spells CAISVDGGDAYEQYF. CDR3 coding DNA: TGTGCCATCAGTGTCGACGGGGGAGACGCCTACGAGCAGTACTTC.

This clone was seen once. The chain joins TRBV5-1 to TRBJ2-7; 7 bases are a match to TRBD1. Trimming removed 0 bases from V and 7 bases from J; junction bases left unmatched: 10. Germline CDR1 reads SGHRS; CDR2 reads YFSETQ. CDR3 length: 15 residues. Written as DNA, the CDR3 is TGCGCCAGCAGCTTGGGGCAGGGGGATATGCGGGAGCAGTACTTC. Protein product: CASSLGQGDMREQYF.

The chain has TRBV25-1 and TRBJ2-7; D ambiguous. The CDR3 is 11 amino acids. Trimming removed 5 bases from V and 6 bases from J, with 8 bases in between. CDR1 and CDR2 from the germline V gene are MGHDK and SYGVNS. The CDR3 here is CASSRRVEQYF. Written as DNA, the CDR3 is TGTGCCAGCAGTCGCCGCGTCGAGCAGTACTTC.

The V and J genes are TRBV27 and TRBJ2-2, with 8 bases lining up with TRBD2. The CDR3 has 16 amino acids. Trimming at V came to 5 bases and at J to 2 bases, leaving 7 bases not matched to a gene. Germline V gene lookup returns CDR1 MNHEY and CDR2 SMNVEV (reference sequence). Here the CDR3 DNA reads TGTGCCAGCAGTCGAAGCGGGAGATTAAACACCGGGGAGCTGTTTTTT. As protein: CASSRSGRLNTGELFF.

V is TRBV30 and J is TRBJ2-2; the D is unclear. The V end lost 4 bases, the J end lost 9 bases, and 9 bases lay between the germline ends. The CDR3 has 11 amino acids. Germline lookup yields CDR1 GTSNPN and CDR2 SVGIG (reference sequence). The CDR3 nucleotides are TGTGCCTGGAACCCCAACAGGGAGCTGTTTTTT. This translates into CAWNPNRELFF.

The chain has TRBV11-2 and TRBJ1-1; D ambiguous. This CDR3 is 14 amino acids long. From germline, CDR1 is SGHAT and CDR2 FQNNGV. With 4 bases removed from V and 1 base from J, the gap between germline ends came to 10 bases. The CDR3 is CASSWGVSNTEAFF. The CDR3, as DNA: TGTGCCAGCAGCTGGGGAGTTTCGAACACTGAAGCTTTCTTT. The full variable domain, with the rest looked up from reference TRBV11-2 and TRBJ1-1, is EAGVAQSPRYKIIEKRQSVAFWCNPISGHATLYWYQQILGQGPKLLIQFQNNGVVDDSQLPKDRFSAERLKGVDSTLKIQPAKLEDSAVYLCASSWGVSNTEAFFGQGTRLTVV.

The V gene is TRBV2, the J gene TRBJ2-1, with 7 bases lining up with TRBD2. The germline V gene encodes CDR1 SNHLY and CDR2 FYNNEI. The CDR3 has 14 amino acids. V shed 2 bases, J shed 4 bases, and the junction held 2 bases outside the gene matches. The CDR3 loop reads CASSELAVYNEQFF. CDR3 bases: TGTGCCAGCAGTGAACTAGCGGTTTACAATGAGCAGTTCTTC.

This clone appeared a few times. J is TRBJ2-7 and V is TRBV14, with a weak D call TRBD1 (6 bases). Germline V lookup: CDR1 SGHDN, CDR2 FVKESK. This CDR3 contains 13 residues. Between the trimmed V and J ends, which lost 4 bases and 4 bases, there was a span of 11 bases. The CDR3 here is CASSLRTAYEQYF. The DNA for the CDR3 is TGTGCCAGCAGCCTCAGGACAGCATACGAGCAGTACTTC.

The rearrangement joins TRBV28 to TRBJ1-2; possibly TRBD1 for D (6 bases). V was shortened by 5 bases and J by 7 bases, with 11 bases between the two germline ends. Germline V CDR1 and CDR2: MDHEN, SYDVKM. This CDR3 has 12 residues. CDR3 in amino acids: CASSEGVSGYTF. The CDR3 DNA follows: TGTGCCAGCAGTGAGGGGGTCTCTGGCTACACCTTC.

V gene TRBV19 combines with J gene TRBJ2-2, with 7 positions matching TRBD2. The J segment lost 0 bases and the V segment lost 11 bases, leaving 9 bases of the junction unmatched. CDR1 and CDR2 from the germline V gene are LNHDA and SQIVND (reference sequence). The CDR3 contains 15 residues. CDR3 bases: TGTGCCTCAAGACCGGGACTACCGAACACCGGGGAGCTGTTTTTT. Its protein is CASRPGLPNTGELFF.

CDR3 sequence (DNA): TGTGCCAGCACCCAGGGGATCGGCGGGGAGCTGTTTTTT. Translating gives CASTQGIGGELFF. V usage is TRBV28 and J usage is TRBJ2-2; D might be TRBD1 (6 bases). V gave up 7 bases and J gave up 7 bases, with 13 bases separating them. This CDR3 has 13 amino acids. Germline CDR1 reads MDHEN; CDR2 reads SYDVKM.